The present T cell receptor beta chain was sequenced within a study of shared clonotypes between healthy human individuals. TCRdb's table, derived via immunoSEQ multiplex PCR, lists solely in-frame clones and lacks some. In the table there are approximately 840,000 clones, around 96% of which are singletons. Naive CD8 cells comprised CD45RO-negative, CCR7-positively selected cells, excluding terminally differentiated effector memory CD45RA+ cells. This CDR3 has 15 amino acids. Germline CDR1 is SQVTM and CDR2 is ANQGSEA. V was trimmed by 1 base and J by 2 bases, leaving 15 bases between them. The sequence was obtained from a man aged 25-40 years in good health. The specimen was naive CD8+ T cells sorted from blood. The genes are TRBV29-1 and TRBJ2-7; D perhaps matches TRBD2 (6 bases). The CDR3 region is CSVEGPASETYEQYF. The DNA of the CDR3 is TGCAGCGTTGAAGGGCCCGCTAGCGAAACCTACGAGCAGTACTTC.